These 17 T cell receptor beta chains originate from one sample sequenced in a study of cytomegalovirus exposure and HLA in healthy donors. Primers included in the PCR were 60 Vbeta and 13 Jbeta primers. Libraries were prepared by immunoSEQ multiplex PCR; TCRdb keeps only in-frame clonotypes and omits some of them. The table records under 200,000 clones, around 81% of them present only once. Sequenced material: PBMCs. The receptors derive from a man between 35 and 55 years old in good health and CMV-seronegative.

The chain recombines TRBV4-1 with TRBJ2-5; D gene unclear. The DNA end is more similar to TRBJ2-7, so the J call may be wrong. The CDR3 spans 16 residues. CDR1 is MGHRA, CDR2 YSYEKL, per germline. The CDR3 bases are TGCGCCAGCAGCCAAGCGTCCGGGTTCAGCTCCTACGAGCAGTACTTC. Its protein is CASSQASGFSSYEQYF.

The chain employs TRBV15 and TRBJ1-1; 7 bases are shared with TRBD1. The CDR3 contains 17 residues. Per germline, CDR1 LNHNV and CDR2 YYDKDF (reference sequence). V lost 0 bases, J lost 0 bases, and 7 bases stayed unmatched. CDR3 nucleotides: TGTGCCACCAGCAGAGATCGGCAGGGGGTGGTGAACACTGAAGCTTTCTTT. Its protein product is CATSRDRQGVVNTEAFF.

The chain recombines TRBV27 with TRBJ2-7; TRBD1 is a possible D gene (6 bases). Germline V gives CDR1 MNHEY, CDR2 SMNVEV (reference sequence). The germline V and J ends were trimmed by 5 bases and 3 bases, with 11 bases remaining between them. The CDR3 covers 13 residues. The CDR3 bases are TGTGCCAGCAGTCTGGTCAGGGGCTACGAGCAGTACTTC. Amino acid sequence: CASSLVRGYEQYF.

The CDR3 coding sequence is TGTGCCAGCAGCTTACAGGGACTTCAGCCCCAGCATTTT. This gives the protein CASSLQGLQPQHF. This chain joins TRBV7-2 and TRBJ1-5; D is possibly TRBD1 (5 bases). The CDR3 is 13 amino acids. The V end lost 2 bases, the J end lost 6 bases, and 8 bases lay between the germline ends. Germline V gene sequence: CDR1 SGHTA, CDR2 FQGNSA.

The chain is built from TRBV4-1 and TRBJ2-1; 9 nucleotides align to TRBD1. Germline loops: CDR1 MGHRA, CDR2 YSYEKL. The ends lost 3 bases at V and 6 bases at J; junction bases unmatched: 6. The CDR3 runs to 15 residues. As DNA, the CDR3 is TGCGCCAGCAGCCAGGAAAGGACAGGGGCCAATGAGCAGTTCTTC. Protein sequence: CASSQERTGANEQFF.

The chain joins TRBV5-1 to TRBJ2-7, with TRBD1 matching over 11 bases. This CDR3 spans 16 amino acids. The J segment lost 6 bases and the V segment lost 0 bases, leaving 8 bases of the junction unmatched. Germline V gene sequence: CDR1 SGHRS, CDR2 YFSETQ. CDR3 coding DNA: TGCGCCAGCAGCTTGGAGGAGAGGACAGGGGGCGGCGAGCAGTACTTC. Its translation is CASSLEERTGGGEQYF.

The table lists this clone with a count of one. This chain connects TRBV29-1 to TRBJ2-3, with 7 bases aligning to TRBD2. Losses at the gene ends were 4 bases for V and 5 bases for J; bases not matched to a gene: 9. Looked up from germline, CDR1 is SQVTM and CDR2 is ANQGSEA. CDR3 size: 14 residues. The CDR3 loop reads CSVALSTGGDTQYF. For the CDR3, the DNA is TGCAGCGTTGCCTTATCGACGGGGGGAGATACGCAGTATTTT.

The J gene is TRBJ1-2, the V gene TRBV18, with 7 bases matching TRBD1. The V gene's germline CDR1 is KGHSH and CDR2 LQKENI. This CDR3 region has 15 residues. V shed 6 bases and J 4 bases; nucleotides not matched to a gene: 11. CDR3 sequence (DNA): TGTGCCAGCTCCGGGTTAAGAGGGACAGCCTATGGCTACACCTTC. Translation gives CASSGLRGTAYGYTF.

The chain is built from TRBV7-9 and TRBJ2-1; possible D gene TRBD2, 6 bases. V gave up 5 bases and J gave up 3 bases, with 17 bases separating them. Looked up from germline, CDR1 is SEHNR and CDR2 is FQNEAQ (reference sequence). This CDR3 comprises 16 residues. The DNA of the CDR3 is TGTGCCAGCAGCCCTACGCTAGCGCTCCGCTACAATGAGCAGTTCTTC. Protein product: CASSPTLALRYNEQFF.

This chain joins TRBV19 and TRBJ2-3; the match to TRBD1 covers 10 bases. CDR3 length: 15 amino acids. Germline V gene sequence: CDR1 LNHDA, CDR2 SQIVND (reference sequence). Trimming took 11 bases from V and 8 from J; bases not matched to a gene: 16. In nucleotides, the CDR3 is TGTGCCGCCGGCGAGGGGGACAGGGGACTGGGTACGCAGTATTTT. The encoded protein is CAAGEGDRGLGTQYF.

V usage is TRBV10-3 and J usage is TRBJ2-2, with 10 bases aligning to TRBD2. J lost 5 bases, V lost 11 bases, and 17 bases had no gene match. The CDR3 loop spans 17 amino acids. Germline V gene sequence: CDR1 ENHRY, CDR2 SYGVKD. The CDR3 loop is CASHQGSGGAGTGELFF. In nucleotides, the CDR3 is TGTGCCTCCCACCAGGGGAGCGGGGGGGCCGGGACCGGGGAGCTGTTTTTT.

This chain joins TRBV7-2 and TRBJ2-6; unclear D gene. Germline V gene sequence: CDR1 SGHTA, CDR2 FQGNSA. Deletions cut 5 bases from V and 4 bases from J, with 6 bases between. This CDR3 has 13 amino acids. The CDR3 here is CASSPFGANVLTF. The DNA for the CDR3 is TGTGCCAGCAGCCCATTCGGGGCCAACGTCCTGACTTTC.

V usage is TRBV10-3 and J usage is TRBJ2-1, with 9 bases aligning to TRBD2. Trimming removed 0 bases from V and 5 bases from J; junction bases left unmatched: 2. Germline-derived CDR1 and CDR2 are ENHRY and SYGVKD. This CDR3 is built from 15 residues. CDR3 amino acids: CAISESGGRDNEQFF. The CDR3 bases are TGTGCCATCAGTGAGTCTGGCGGGAGGGACAATGAGCAGTTCTTC.

The V call is TRBV5-4, the J call TRBJ1-2; 7 positions agree with TRBD1. CDR3 size: 15 residues. V was pared by 6 bases and J by 4 bases, with 12 bases of the junction left unmatched. Germline V gene data show CDR1 as SGHNT and CDR2 as YYREEE (reference sequence). For the CDR3, the DNA is TGTGCCAGCACGTCTTGGAAGGGGGCGAGCTATGGCTACACCTTC. Protein product: CASTSWKGASYGYTF.

The rearrangement links TRBV6-5 to TRBJ1-4, with D maybe TRBD1 (6 bases). Trimming removed 0 bases from V and 4 bases from J, with 9 bases in between. This CDR3 contains 15 residues. Germline CDR1 reads MNHEY; CDR2 reads SVGAGI. Here the CDR3 DNA reads TGTGCCAGCAGTTACTCCGGGACAAATAATGAAAAACTGTTTTTT. Protein sequence: CASSYSGTNNEKLFF.

The chain employs TRBV7-6 and TRBJ2-3, with a possible D match to TRBD1 (6 bases). Germline CDR1 reads SGHVS; CDR2 reads FNYEAQ. Between the trimmed V and J ends, which lost 6 bases and 3 bases, there was a span of 13 bases. The length of the CDR3 is 14 residues. CDR3 loop: CASRQTTGTDTQYF. The CDR3 DNA sequence: TGTGCCAGCAGGCAAACGACAGGTACAGATACGCAGTATTTT.

This chain links TRBV18 with TRBJ2-1; 12 nucleotides match TRBD2. Germline V lookup: CDR1 KGHSH, CDR2 LQKENI. The CDR3 has 18 residues. V dropped 3 bases and J dropped 0; count of bases not matched to a gene: 6. The CDR3 region is CASSPRTSGAASYNEQFF. The CDR3 coding sequence is TGTGCCAGCTCACCTAGGACTAGCGGGGCGGCCTCCTACAATGAGCAGTTCTTC.